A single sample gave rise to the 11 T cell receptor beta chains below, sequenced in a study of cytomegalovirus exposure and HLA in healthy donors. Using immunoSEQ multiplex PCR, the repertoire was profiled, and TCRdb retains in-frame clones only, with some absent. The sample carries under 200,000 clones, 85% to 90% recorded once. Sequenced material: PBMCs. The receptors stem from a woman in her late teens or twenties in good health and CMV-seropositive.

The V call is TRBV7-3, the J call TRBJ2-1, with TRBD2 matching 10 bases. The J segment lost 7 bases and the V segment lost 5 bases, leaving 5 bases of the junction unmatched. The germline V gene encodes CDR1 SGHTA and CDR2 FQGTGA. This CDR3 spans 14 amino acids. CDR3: CASSTGLATNEQFF. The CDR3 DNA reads TGTGCCAGCAGCACGGGACTAGCGACGAATGAGCAGTTCTTC.

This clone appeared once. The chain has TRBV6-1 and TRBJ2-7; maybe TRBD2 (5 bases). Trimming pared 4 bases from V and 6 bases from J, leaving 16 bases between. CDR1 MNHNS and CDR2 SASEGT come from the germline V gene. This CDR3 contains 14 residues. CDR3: CASSGGSSWFEQYF. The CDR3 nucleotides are TGTGCCAGCAGTGGTGGGAGTTCATGGTTCGAGCAGTACTTC.

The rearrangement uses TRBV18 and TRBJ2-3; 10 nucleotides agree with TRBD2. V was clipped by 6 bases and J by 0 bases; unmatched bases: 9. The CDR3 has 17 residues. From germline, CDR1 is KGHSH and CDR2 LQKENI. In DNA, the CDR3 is TGTGCCAGCTCTCAAAGCGGGAGGGGAACTAGCACAGATACGCAGTATTTT. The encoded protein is CASSQSGRGTSTDTQYF.

The CDR3 sequence: CASSVAGGGANVLTF. CDR3 DNA sequence: TGTGCCAGCAGTGTAGCGGGAGGTGGGGCCAACGTCCTGACTTTC. The chain joins TRBV6-1 to TRBJ2-6; 10 nucleotides line up with TRBD2. The CDR3 runs 15 residues. After removal of 4 bases from V and 3 bases from J, the junction contained 0 bases not matched to a gene. Germline V gene lookup returns CDR1 MNHNS and CDR2 SASEGT.

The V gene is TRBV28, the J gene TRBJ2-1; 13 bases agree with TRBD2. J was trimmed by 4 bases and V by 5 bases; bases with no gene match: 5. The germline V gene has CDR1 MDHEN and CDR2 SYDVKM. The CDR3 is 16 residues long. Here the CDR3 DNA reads TGTGCCAGCAGTGAGACTAGCGGGAGGCGGTACAATGAGCAGTTCTTC. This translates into CASSETSGRRYNEQFF.

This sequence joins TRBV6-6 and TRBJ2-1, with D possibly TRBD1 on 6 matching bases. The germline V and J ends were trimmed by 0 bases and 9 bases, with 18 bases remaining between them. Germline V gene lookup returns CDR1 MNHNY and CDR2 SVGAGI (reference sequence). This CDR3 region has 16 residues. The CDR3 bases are TGTGCCAGCAGTTACTCAACAGGGTGGTTAAATGCTGAGCAGTTCTTC. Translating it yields CASSYSTGWLNAEQFF.

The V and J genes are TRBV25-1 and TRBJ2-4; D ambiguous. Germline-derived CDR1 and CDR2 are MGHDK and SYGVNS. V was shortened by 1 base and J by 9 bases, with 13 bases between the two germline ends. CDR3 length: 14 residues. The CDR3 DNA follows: TGTGCCAGCAGTGAATTTAAGGAGAGTGCCATTCAGTACTTC. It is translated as CASSEFKESAIQYF.

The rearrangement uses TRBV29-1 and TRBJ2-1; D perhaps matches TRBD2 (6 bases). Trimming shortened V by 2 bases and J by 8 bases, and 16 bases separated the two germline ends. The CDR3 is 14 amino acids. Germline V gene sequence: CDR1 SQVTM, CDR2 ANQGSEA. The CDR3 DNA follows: TGCAGCGTTGAACGGAGGGTAGGGCTCGATGAGCAGTTCTTC. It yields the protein CSVERRVGLDEQFF.

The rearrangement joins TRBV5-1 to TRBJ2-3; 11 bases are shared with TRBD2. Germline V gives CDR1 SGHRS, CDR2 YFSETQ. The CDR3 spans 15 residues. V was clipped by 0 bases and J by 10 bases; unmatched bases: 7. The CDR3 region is CASSLVVAGGRAQYF. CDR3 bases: TGCGCCAGCAGCTTGGTAGTAGCGGGAGGGAGGGCGCAGTATTTT.

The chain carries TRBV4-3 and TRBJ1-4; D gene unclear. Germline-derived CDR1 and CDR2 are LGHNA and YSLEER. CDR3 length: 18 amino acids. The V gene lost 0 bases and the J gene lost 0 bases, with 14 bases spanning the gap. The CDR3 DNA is TGCGCCAGCAGCCAAGATCTCCGGACGGGAGCAACTAATGAAAAACTGTTTTTT. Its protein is CASSQDLRTGATNEKLFF.

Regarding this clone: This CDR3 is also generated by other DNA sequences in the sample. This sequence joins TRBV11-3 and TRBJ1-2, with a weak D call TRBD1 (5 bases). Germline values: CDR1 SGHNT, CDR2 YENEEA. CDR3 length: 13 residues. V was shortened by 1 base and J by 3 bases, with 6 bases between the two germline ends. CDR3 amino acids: CASSLGGDYGYTF. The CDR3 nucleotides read TGTGCCAGCAGCTTAGGGGGGGACTATGGCTACACCTTC. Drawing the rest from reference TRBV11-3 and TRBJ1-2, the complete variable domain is EAGVVQSPRYKIIEKKQPVAFWCNPISGHNTLYWYLQNLGQGPELLIRYENEEAVDDSQLPKDRFSAERLKGVDSTLKIQPAELGDSAVYLCASSLGGDYGYTFGSGTRLTVV.